This TCR beta chain emerged from a study of blood T cell repertoires in COVID-19 (dated by TCRdb to the early 2020s). Background on the whole study: The collaborator samples originated in the United States, Italy and Spain and spanned the acute and convalescent phases of COVID-19. The prospective study material was composed of cDNA or gDNA derived from T cells, B-cell-depleted T cells, or PBMCs. Deeply sampled blood TCRbeta repertoires from subjects exposed to, actively infected with, or recovered from COVID-19 were included in the dataset. The repertoires were released in a freely available public database meant as a resource for research on the immune response to SARS-CoV-2. The samples were drawn from two sources: the first 160 participants of the ongoing ImmuneRACE study, and fewer than 1,500 subjects contributed by 6 global collaborators. Where HLA class I and class II types were available, the types were taken from metadata supplied by the sample provider, not from assay-based typing. A de-identified subject ID, COVID-19 status, age in years and sex were almost always included in the sample metadata. Findings and caveats that apply to the study as a whole: How much clinical and demographic metadata was included differed by source and by participant, and the metadata was provided uncurated.

The collaborating institutions used their own protocols to collect whole blood in K2EDTA tubes. For TCRbeta analysis, collaborators shipped samples in one of three forms: frozen whole blood, isolated PBMCs, or DNA extracted from either of those sample types. This clone was observed once. Its target antigen remains unknown. Nothing much larger sits one base from this clone, and base qualities are not available. TCRbeta CDR3 regions were amplified from genomic DNA using the immunoSEQ Assay, a bias-controlled multiplex PCR. Processing in the source paper ran as follows. The number of nucleated cells in each sample was estimated by amplification of reference gene primers within the assay. To quantify the absolute abundance of each unique TCRbeta CDR3 rearrangement, sequence reads were collapsed and filtered. For each sample, productive Simpson clonality was calculated as the square root of Simpson's diversity index across productive rearrangements. Sourced from immuneACCESS, this table was stored by TCRdb with only in-frame sequences that have V and J called. A share of the clones is absent; for the studies checked, an unresolved V gene accounts for under half, and the remainder has no known explanation. The DNA was the basis for D and trimming; V, J and clone size are from that table. The sample records 150,000 to 200,000 clones, about 83% of which are singletons. The ten largest clones represent about 1.6% of the sample.

This receptor was taken from a human donor in a cohort sampled during active COVID-19. Sequencing was carried out using peripheral blood.

The sequenced DNA: TGTGCCATCAGCGTGGACAGGGTCTATGGCTACACCTTC. Translated, it gives CAISVDRVYGYTF. The sequence joins TRBV10-3 to TRBJ1-2, and 8 junction bases match TRBD1. The CDR3 sequence holds 13 residues, the cysteine and phenylalanine included. CDR3 DNA is the only sequence kept; it has 39 bases, read in frame from the first base. Trimmed from V: 6 bases; trimmed from J: 4 bases; junction bases lacking a gene match: 4. CDR1 and CDR2 were assigned from the germline V gene as ENHRY and SYGVKD.